Detailed here is one TCR beta chain. What antigen it recognizes has not been identified. Within one base of it there is no much larger clone, and no base qualities were kept. Collaborating institutions collected whole blood in K2EDTA tubes following their own protocols. For TCRbeta analysis, collaborators shipped samples as frozen whole blood, isolated PBMCs, or DNA extracted from either of those sample types. In the germline V gene (reference sequence), CDR1 corresponds to LNHDA and CDR2 to SQIVND. The CDR3 starts with the cysteine, ends with the phenylalanine, and has 17 residues. Just CDR3 DNA is preserved here, 51 bases in frame from base 1. Trimming removed 6 bases from V and 6 bases from J; the gene matches leave 12 bases unexplained. This sample is drawn from a study of blood T cell repertoires in COVID-19 (dated by TCRdb to the early 2020s). About the full investigation: Samples from collaborators originated in the United States, Italy and Spain and spanned both the acute and convalescent phases of COVID-19. The samples were drawn from the first 160 participants of the ongoing ImmuneRACE study and from 1,254 subjects provided by 6 global collaborators. Deeply sampled blood TCRbeta repertoires from subjects exposed to, actively infected with, or recovered from COVID-19 were included in the dataset. Where HLA class I and class II types were available, the types were taken from metadata supplied by the sample provider, not from assay-based typing. The material from the prospective study consisted of cDNA or gDNA derived from T cells, B-cell-depleted T cells, or PBMCs. Sample metadata almost always included a de-identified subject ID, COVID-19 status, age in years and sex. A freely available public database, intended as a resource for researchers studying the immune response to SARS-CoV-2, is where the repertoires were released.

Beyond this particular receptor, the publication reports: Clinical and demographic metadata were provided uncurated, with the amount varying by source and participant.

TCRbeta CDR3 regions were amplified from genomic DNA by means of the immunoSEQ Assay, a bias-controlled multiplex PCR. As for how the authors treated the data: Nucleated cell counts per sample were estimated from amplification of reference gene primers within the assay. To quantify the absolute abundance of each unique TCRbeta CDR3 rearrangement, sequence reads were collapsed and filtered. For each sample, productive Simpson clonality was calculated as the square root of Simpson's diversity index over productive rearrangements. TCRdb stores this immuneACCESS table with in-frame sequences only. Part of the clones is absent; in the studies checked, under half of the shortfall reflects unresolved V genes, and no reason is known for the rest. That table supplies the V and J calls and clone size; D and trimming were determined from the DNA. The sample includes about 190,000 clones, with almost 85% observed a single time. The ten largest clones represent 4% to 6% of the sample.

Sequencing input: peripheral blood. This sequence originates from a woman aged 70-85 years with active or convalescent COVID-19. Here the chain combines TRBV19 and TRBJ2-2, with TRBD1 matching 11 junction bases. The CDR3 reads CASSPALGQGVAGELFF. The DNA reads as follows: TGTGCCAGTAGCCCCGCTTTGGGACAGGGGGTCGCCGGGGAGCTGTTTTTT.